This T cell receptor beta chain was profiled in a study of graft-versus-host responses after intestinal transplantation. Germline CDR1 and CDR2: MNHEY and SMNVEV (reference sequence). There are 16 residues in the CDR3. V shed 6 bases, J shed 0 bases, and the junction held 7 bases outside the gene matches. Sequencing was performed with immunoSEQ multiplex PCR; in TCRdb, only in-frame clones are kept and a portion is missing. The table includes about 28,000 clones, around 83% detected once. With respect to this clone: Antigen: not known.

Sequenced here: unstimulated CD8+ T cells sorted from spleen or lymph node cells, sampled before intestinal transplant. The chain is built from TRBV27 and TRBJ2-3; 9 positions match TRBD2. This clonotype originated in a human donor who received an intestinal transplant. The CDR3 nucleotides are TGTGCCAGCAGCCCCGGGACTAGCATCAGCACAGATACGCAGTATTTT. It specifies CASSPGTSISTDTQYF.